Listed here are 11 T cell receptor beta chains from one sample, sequenced in a study of shared clonotypes between healthy human individuals. Clones were read by immunoSEQ multiplex PCR, and TCRdb kept only the in-frame ones, dropping some. The data hold some 2,000,000 clones, with less than 95% observed a single time. Only CD45RO-negative cells positively selected for CCR7 counted as naive CD8 cells, so terminally differentiated effector memory CD45RA+ cells were excluded. Material for sequencing was naive CD8+ T cells sorted from blood. These receptors were taken from a man aged 18 to 30 in good health.

J is TRBJ1-4 and V is TRBV25-1; 9 positions agree with TRBD1. The J segment lost 8 bases and the V segment lost 4 bases, leaving 8 bases of the junction unmatched. Per the germline V gene, CDR1 is MGHDK and CDR2 is SYGVNS. The CDR3 runs to 15 residues. CDR3 DNA sequence: TGTGCCAGCAGTGGGACGACAGGGGGGCGCGAAAAACTGTTTTTT. Translating it yields CASSGTTGGREKLFF.

Remarks on this clone: This specimen includes other DNA sequences encoding the same CDR3. The V gene is TRBV29-1, the J gene TRBJ2-5, with D possibly matching TRBD2 (5 bases). The CDR3 extends over 13 amino acids. CDR1 is SQVTM and CDR2 is ANQGSEA in the germline V gene. The V gene lost 4 bases and the J gene lost 4 bases, with 13 bases spanning the gap. This CDR3 is CSVGGLAGETQYF. The CDR3 coding sequence is TGCAGCGTTGGTGGGCTAGCAGGAGAGACCCAGTACTTC.

V gene TRBV28 combines with J gene TRBJ2-5; D unclear. V lost 2 bases to trimming and J lost 4 bases, with 20 bases between them. The germline V gene has CDR1 MDHEN and CDR2 SYDVKM. This CDR3 contains 17 residues. CDR3 DNA sequence: TGTGCCAGCAGTTTAGGATTAGAAGCGTCGGGCCGAGAGACCCAGTACTTC. Translating gives CASSLGLEASGRETQYF.

The gene calls are TRBV6-1 and TRBJ2-5; TRBD1 agrees at 7 bases. The trim removed 8 bases at V and 1 base at J, leaving 7 bases unmatched. The CDR3 covers 14 residues. Germline CDR1 and CDR2: MNHNS and SASEGT. CDR3 bases: TGTGCCAGCGGACAACAGGGGAGCCAAGAGACCCAGTACTTC. This codes for CASGQQGSQETQYF.

This clone was seen just once. At one of its ends the junction is not consistent with the germline gene, which may arise from a read error. The chain uses TRBV7-7 and TRBJ2-1; D ambiguous. CDR3 length: 14 residues. Germline V gene lookup returns CDR1 SSHAT and CDR2 FNYEAQ (reference sequence). For the CDR3, the DNA is TGTGCTAGCAGCTTAAGTGTTTCCTACAATGAGCAGTTCTTC. Its protein product is CASSLSVSYNEQFF. Drawing the rest from reference TRBV7-7 and TRBJ2-1, the complete variable domain is GAGVSQSPRYKVTKRGQDVTLRCDPISSHATLYWYQQALGQGPEFLTYFNYEAQPDKSGLPSDRFSAERPEGSISTLTIQRTEQRDSAMYRCASSLSVSYNEQFFGPGTRLTVL.

V is TRBV9 and J is TRBJ1-2; D is possibly TRBD1 (5 bases). CDR1 is SGDLS and CDR2 is YYNGEE in the germline V gene. The CDR3 is 15 amino acids. Trimming removed 0 bases at V and 5 bases at J, with 14 bases between. CDR3 DNA sequence: TGTGCCAGCAGCGTAGTCCCCGGGACTTCATATGGCTACACCTTC. Translation: CASSVVPGTSYGYTF.

The genes are TRBV5-6 and TRBJ1-2; unclear D gene. The CDR3 extends over 12 amino acids. V gave up 0 bases and J gave up 7 bases, with 7 bases separating them. Germline assignment: CDR1 SGHDT and CDR2 YYEEEE. This chain's CDR3 is CASSLGGGGYTF. CDR3 DNA: TGTGCCAGCAGCTTGGGAGGCGGTGGCTACACCTTC.

The chain employs TRBV12-5 and TRBJ2-5; TRBD1 matches 9 bases. After removal of 9 bases from V and 5 bases from J, the junction contained 10 bases not matched to a gene. The germline V gene encodes CDR1 LGHNT and CDR2 FRNRAP. The CDR3 spans 14 residues. DNA of the CDR3: TGTGCTAGCATGAGTGGGACAGGGTGGGAGACCCAGTACTTC. Residues: CASMSGTGWETQYF.

The CDR3 nucleotides are TGCGCCAGCAGCCCTGCGGGTTCGGGCATGGAGCCCCAGCATTTT. It is translated as CASSPAGSGMEPQHF. The V call is TRBV4-1, the J call TRBJ1-5; D uncertain. Germline CDR1 reads MGHRA; CDR2 reads YSYEKL. Trimming took 4 bases from V and 8 from J, leaving 18 bases between them. The CDR3 sequence is 15 residues long.

The chain employs TRBV4-1 and TRBJ2-7; a possible D gene is TRBD1 (5 bases). CDR3 length equals 17 residues. The germline CDR1 and CDR2 sequences are MGHRA and YSYEKL. V was trimmed by 0 bases and J by 4 bases, leaving 19 bases between them. The CDR3, as DNA: TGCGCCAGCAGCCAAGAGATGGCGCCAGCCCCAGGGTACGAGCAGTACTTC. Translated: CASSQEMAPAPGYEQYF.

The chain employs TRBV19 and TRBJ2-7; D gene ambiguous. Germline assignment: CDR1 LNHDA and CDR2 SQIVND (reference sequence). Trimming removed 8 bases at V and 3 bases at J, with 17 bases between. The CDR3 runs to 14 residues. The CDR3 region has the DNA TGTGCCAGTTCGGTTAGCAGCACGGGCTACGAGCAGTACTTC. Translation gives CASSVSSTGYEQYF.